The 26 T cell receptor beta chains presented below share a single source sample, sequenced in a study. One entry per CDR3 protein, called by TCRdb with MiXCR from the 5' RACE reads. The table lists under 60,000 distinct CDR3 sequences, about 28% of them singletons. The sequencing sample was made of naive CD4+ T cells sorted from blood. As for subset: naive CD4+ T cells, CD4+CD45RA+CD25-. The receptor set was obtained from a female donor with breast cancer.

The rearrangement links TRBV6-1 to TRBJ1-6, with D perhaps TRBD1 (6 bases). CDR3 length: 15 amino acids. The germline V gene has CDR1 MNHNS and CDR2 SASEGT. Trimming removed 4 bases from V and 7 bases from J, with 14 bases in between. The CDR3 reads CASSARTEANSPLHF. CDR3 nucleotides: TGTGCCAGCAGTGCCCGGACAGAAGCGAATTCACCCCTCCACTTT.

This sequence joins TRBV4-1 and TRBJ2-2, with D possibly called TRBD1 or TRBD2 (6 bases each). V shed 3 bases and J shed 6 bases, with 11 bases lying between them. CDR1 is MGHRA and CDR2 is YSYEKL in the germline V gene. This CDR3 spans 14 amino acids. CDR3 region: CASSQIRGPGELFF. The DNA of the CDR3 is TGCGCCAGCAGCCAGATTCGGGGGCCCGGGGAGCTGTTTTTT.

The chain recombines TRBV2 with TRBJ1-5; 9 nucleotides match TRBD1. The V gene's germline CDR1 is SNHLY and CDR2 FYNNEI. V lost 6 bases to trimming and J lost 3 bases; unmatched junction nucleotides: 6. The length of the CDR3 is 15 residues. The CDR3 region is CASRADRGINQPQHF. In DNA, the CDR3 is TGTGCCAGCAGGGCCGACAGGGGGATCAATCAGCCCCAGCATTTT.

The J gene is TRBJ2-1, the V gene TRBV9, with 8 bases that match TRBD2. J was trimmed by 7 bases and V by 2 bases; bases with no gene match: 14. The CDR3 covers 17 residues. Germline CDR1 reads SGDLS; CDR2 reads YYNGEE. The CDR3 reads CASSVSGGGNNLNEQFF. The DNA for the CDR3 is TGTGCCAGCAGCGTTAGTGGCGGGGGGAATAATTTGAATGAGCAGTTCTTC.

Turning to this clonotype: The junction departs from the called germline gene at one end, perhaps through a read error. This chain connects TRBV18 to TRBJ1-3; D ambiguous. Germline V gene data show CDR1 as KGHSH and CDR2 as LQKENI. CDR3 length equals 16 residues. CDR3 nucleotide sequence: TGTGCCTGCTCACCACTGCCGCCGAGCTCTGGAAACACCATATATTTT. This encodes CACSPLPPSSGNTIYF. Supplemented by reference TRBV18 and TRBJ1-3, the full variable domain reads NAGVMQNPRHLVRRRGQEARLRCSPMKGHSHVYWYRQLPEEGLKFMVYLQKENIIDESGMPKERFSAEFPKEGPSILRIQQVVRGDSAAYFCACSPLPPSSGNTIYFGEGSWLTVV.

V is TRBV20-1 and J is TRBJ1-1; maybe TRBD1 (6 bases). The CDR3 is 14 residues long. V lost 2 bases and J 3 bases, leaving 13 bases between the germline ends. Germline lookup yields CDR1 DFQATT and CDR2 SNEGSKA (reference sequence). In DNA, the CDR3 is TGCAGTGCTAGATTGCCCGGGGGGCACACTGAAGCTTTCTTT. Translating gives CSARLPGGHTEAFF.

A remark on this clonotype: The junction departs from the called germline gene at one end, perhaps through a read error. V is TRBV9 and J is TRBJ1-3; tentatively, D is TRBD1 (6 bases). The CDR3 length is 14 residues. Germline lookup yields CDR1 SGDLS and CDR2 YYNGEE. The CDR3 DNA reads TGTGCCAGCAGCGTGAGGGGGTCGGGAAACACCAGATATTTT. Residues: CASSVRGSGNTRYF.

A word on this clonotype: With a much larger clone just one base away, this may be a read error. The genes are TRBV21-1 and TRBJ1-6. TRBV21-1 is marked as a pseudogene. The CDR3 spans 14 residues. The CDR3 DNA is TGTGCCAGCAGCAAAGACCTTAACCCTTTATCCCTCCACTTT. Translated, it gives CASSKDLNPLSLHF.

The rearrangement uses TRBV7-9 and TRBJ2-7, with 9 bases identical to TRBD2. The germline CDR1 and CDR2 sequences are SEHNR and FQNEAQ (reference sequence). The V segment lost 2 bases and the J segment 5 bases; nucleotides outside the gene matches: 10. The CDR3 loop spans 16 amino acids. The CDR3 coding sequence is TGTGCCAGCAGCTTATGGCTAGCGGGGAGCAACCACGAGCAGTACTTC. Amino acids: CASSLWLAGSNHEQYF.

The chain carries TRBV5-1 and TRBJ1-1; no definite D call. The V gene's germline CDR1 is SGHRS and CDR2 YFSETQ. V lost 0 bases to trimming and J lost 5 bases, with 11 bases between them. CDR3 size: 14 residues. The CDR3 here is CASSLAGAGTEAFF. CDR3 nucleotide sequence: TGCGCCAGCAGCTTGGCCGGTGCGGGGACTGAAGCTTTCTTT.

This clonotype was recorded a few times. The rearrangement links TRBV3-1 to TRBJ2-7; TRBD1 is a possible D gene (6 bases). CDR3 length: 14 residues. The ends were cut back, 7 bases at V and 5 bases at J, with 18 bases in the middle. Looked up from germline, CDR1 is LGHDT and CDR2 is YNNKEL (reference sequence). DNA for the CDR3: TGTGCCAGCACCACCCAGGGGCGTCGGGACGAGCAGTACTTC. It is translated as CASTTQGRRDEQYF.

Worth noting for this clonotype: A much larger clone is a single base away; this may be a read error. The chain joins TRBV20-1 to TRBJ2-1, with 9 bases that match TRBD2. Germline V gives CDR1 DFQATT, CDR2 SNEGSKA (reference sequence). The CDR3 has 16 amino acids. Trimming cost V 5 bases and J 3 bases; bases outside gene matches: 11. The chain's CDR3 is CSAGLAGAKVYNEQFF. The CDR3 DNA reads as TGCAGTGCTGGGTTAGCGGGAGCCAAAGTCTACAATGAGCAGTTCTTC.

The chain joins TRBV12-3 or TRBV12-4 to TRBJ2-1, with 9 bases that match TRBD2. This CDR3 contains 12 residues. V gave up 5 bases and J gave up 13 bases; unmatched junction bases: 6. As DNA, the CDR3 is TGTGCCAGCAGTCTCCAGCGGGGGGCCCAGTTCTTC. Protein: CASSLQRGAQFF.

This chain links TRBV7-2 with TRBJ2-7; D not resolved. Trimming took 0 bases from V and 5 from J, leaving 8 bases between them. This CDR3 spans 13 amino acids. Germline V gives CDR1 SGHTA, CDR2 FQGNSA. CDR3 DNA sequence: TGTGCCAGCAGCTTAGCGCTAGGCCACGAGCAGTACTTC. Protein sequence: CASSLALGHEQYF. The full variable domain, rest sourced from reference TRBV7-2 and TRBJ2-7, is GAGVSQSPSNKVTEKGKDVELRCDPISGHTALYWYRQSLGQGLEFLIYFQGNSAPDKSGLPSDRFSAERTGGSVSTLTIQRTQQEDSAVYLCASSLALGHEQYFGPGTRLTVT.

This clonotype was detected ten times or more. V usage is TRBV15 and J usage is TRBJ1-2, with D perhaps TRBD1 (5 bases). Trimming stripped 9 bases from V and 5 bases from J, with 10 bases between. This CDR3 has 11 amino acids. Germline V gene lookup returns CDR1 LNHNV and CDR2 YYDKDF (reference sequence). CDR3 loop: CATGGGYGYTF. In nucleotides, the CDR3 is TGTGCCACTGGGGGAGGTTATGGCTACACCTTC.

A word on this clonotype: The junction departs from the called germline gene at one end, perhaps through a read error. The CDR3 DNA reads as TGCACCAGTAGCTTGGTAGGGGGTATCTACGAGCAGTACTTC. This sequence encodes CTSSLVGGIYEQYF. The rearrangement joins TRBV5-1 to TRBJ2-7; maybe TRBD1 (6 bases). Germline V gene sequence: CDR1 SGHRS, CDR2 YFSETQ. The CDR3 spans 14 residues.

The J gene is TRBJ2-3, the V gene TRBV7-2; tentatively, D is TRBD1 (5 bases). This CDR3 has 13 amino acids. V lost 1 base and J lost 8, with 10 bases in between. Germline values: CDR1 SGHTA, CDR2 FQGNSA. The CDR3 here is CASSLVGPGTQYF. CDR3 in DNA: TGTGCCAGCAGCTTAGTGGGGCCAGGTACGCAGTATTTT.

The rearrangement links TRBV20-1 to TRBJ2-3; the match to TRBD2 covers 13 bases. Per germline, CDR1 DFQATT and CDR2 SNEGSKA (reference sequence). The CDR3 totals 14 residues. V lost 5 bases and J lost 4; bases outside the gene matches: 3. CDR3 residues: CSAQTSGGPDTQYF. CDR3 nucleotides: TGCAGTGCTCAGACTAGCGGGGGGCCAGATACGCAGTATTTT.

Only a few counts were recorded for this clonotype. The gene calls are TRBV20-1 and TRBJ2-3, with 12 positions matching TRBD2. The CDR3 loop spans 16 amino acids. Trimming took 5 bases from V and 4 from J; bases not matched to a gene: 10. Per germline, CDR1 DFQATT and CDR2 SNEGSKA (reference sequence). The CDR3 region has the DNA TGCAGTGCTCCTCCCCCTAGCGGGGGGGCAGCAGATACGCAGTATTTT. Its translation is CSAPPPSGGAADTQYF.

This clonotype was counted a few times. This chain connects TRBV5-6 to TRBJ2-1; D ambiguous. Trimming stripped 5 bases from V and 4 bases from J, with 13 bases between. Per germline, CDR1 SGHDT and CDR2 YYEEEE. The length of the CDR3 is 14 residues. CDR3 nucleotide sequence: TGTGCCAGCAGATTCAGGCTCGTGTACAATGAGCAGTTCTTC. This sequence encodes CASRFRLVYNEQFF. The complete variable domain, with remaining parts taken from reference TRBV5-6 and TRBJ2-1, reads DAGVTQSPTHLIKTRGQQVTLRCSPKSGHDTVSWYQQALGQGPQFIFQYYEEEERQRGNFPDRFSGHQFPNYSSELNVNALLLGDSALYLCASRFRLVYNEQFFGPGTRLTVL.

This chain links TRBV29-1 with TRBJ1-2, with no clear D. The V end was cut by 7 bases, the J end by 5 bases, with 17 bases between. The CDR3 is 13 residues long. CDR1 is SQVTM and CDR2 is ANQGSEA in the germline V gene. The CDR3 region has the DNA TGCAGCGCAACCAAGGCAGAGCAATATGGCTACACCTTC. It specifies CSATKAEQYGYTF.

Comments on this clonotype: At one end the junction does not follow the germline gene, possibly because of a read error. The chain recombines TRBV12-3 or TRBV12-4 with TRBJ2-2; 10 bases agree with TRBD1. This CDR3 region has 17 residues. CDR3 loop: CASLGTGARGGTGELFF. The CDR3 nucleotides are TGTGCCAGCTTGGGGACAGGGGCCAGAGGGGGCACCGGGGAGCTGTTTTTC.

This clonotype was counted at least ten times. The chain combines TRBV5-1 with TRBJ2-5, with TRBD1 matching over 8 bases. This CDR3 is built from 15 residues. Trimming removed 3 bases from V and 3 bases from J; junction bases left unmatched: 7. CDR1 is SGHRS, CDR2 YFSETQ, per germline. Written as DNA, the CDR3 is TGCGCCAGCAGCTCAACCGGGACAGGTGAAGAGACCCAGTACTTC. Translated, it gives CASSSTGTGEETQYF.

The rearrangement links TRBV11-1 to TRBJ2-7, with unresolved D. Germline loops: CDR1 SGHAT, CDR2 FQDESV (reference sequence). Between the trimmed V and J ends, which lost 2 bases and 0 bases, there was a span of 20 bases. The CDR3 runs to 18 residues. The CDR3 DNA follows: TGTGCCAGCAGCTTAAATTCGGTTGGACGAGCTGGCTCCTACGAGCAGTACTTC. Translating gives CASSLNSVGRAGSYEQYF. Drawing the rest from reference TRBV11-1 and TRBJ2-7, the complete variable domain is EAEVAQSPRYKITEKSQAVAFWCDPISGHATLYWYRQILGQGPELLVQFQDESVVDDSQLPKDRFSAERLKGVDSTLKIQPAELGDSAMYLCASSLNSVGRAGSYEQYFGPGTRLTVT.

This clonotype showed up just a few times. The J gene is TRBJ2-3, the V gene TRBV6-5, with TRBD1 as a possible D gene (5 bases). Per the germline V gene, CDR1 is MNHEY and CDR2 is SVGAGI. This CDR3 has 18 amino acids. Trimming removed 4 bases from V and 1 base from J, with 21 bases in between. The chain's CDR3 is CASSSQPFSGLGTDTQYF. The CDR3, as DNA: TGTGCCAGCAGTTCTCAGCCCTTCTCAGGGTTAGGCACAGATACGCAGTATTTT.

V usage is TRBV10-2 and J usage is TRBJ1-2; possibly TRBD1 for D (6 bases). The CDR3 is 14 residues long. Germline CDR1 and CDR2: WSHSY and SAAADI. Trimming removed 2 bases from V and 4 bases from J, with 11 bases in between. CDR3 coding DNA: TGCGCCAGCAGTGAGGGAGGGGGAAGCTATGGCTACACCTTC. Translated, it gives CASSEGGGSYGYTF.